This T cell receptor (beta chain) was profiled in a study of OX40 agonist ivuxolimab in advanced cancers. At the level of the study: At doses from 0.01 to 10 mg/kg, patients were given intravenous ivuxolimab every 2 weeks.

Per the germline V gene, CDR1 is SGHVS and CDR2 is FNYEAQ. V was clipped by 1 base and J by 5 bases, with 14 bases between them. The CDR3 has 15 residues. Sequencing used immunoSEQ multiplex PCR; TCRdb keeps in-frame clones, though not all of them. The repertoire consists of roughly 50,000 clones, with 70% to 90% occurring once and the leading ten covering about 12%. Worth noting for this clone: As yet, its antigen is unknown.

Study-level points and caveats: On average, a greater number of expanded clones characterised CD8+ T cells relative to CD4+.

The sequence derives from an adult with an advanced solid tumor such as melanoma, head and neck, liver or kidney cancer. The chain is built from TRBV7-6 and TRBJ2-5; D remains ambiguous. Specimen: CD4+ or CD8+ T cells sorted from blood, collected in a trial of the OX40 agonist ivuxolimab. In DNA form, the CDR3 reads TGTGCCAGCAGCTTAGAGGTGTCGGGTGCGGAGACCCAGTACTTC. It is translated as CASSLEVSGAETQYF.